This record concerns one TCR beta chain sequence. Its antigen is currently not known. No qualities accompany the bases; no much larger clone lies one base away. The data originate from a study of blood T cell repertoires in COVID-19 (dated by TCRdb to between 2020 and 2021). As for the study more broadly: Collaborator samples came from the United States, Italy and Spain and covered acute and convalescent phases of COVID-19. The prospective study material was composed of cDNA or gDNA derived from T cells, B-cell-depleted T cells, or PBMCs. The dataset comprised deeply sampled blood TCRbeta repertoires from subjects exposed to, actively infected with, or recovered from COVID-19. The repertoires were released in a freely available public database meant as a resource for research on the immune response to SARS-CoV-2. Samples came from the ongoing ImmuneRACE study (first 160 participants) plus 1,254 subjects from 6 global collaborators. The sample metadata nearly always contained a de-identified subject ID, COVID-19 status, age in years and sex. Where HLA class I and class II types were available, the types were taken from metadata supplied by the sample provider, not from assay-based typing.

General study outcomes and caveats: The amount of clinical and demographic metadata varied by source and participant and was provided uncurated.

Each collaborating institution followed its own protocols to collect whole blood in K2EDTA tubes. For TCRbeta analysis, collaborators shipped samples as frozen whole blood, isolated PBMCs, or DNA extracted from either of those sample types. V gives up 2 bases and J gives up 2 bases, and the segment between their germline ends measures 15 bases. CDR1 and CDR2 are drawn from the germline V gene: SGHAT, FQNNGV. Reading from cysteine to phenylalanine, the CDR3 counts 16 amino acids. Of the read, only the CDR3 DNA is kept; its 48 bases are in frame from base 1. TCRbeta CDR3 regions were amplified from genomic DNA by means of the immunoSEQ Assay, a bias-controlled multiplex PCR. Processing in the source paper ran as follows. The number of nucleated cells in each sample was estimated from the amplification of reference gene primers within the assay. To quantify the absolute abundance of each unique TCRbeta CDR3 rearrangement, sequence reads were collapsed and filtered. For each sample, productive Simpson clonality was calculated by taking the square root of Simpson's diversity index across productive rearrangements. TCRdb carries this immuneACCESS record with in-frame sequences only. Its versions omit some clonotypes, under half of them owing to an unresolved V gene in the studies checked, with the rest unexplained. That table is the source of V, J and clone size, and D and trimming were worked out from the DNA. This sample gives hundreds of thousands of clones in total; approximately 90% of them show up just once. The top ten constitute approximately 4.2% of the sample.

The chain uses TRBV11-2 and TRBJ1-2, with a tentative D gene TRBD1 over 5 matching bases. Sequencing was carried out using peripheral blood. The receptor was derived from a man aged 40-49 years with acute or convalescent COVID-19. The CDR3 has the sequence CASSLRGVRTNYGYTF. The sequenced DNA: TGTGCCAGCAGCTTAAGGGGTGTCAGAACGAACTATGGCTACACCTTC.